The 27 T cell receptor beta chains given below trace back to one sample, sequenced in a study of cytomegalovirus exposure and HLA in healthy donors (dated by TCRdb to about 2017). Libraries were prepared through the immunoSEQ multiplex PCR assay. A mixture of 60 forward primers for TCR Vbeta segments and 13 reverse primers for TCR Jbeta segments was used in the multiplex PCR. Imported from immuneACCESS, the table was reduced by TCRdb to in-frame sequences with V and J called. These copies leave out some clones; in studies compared against another copy, an unresolved V gene accounts for under half, and the cause of the remainder is not known. The sample table shows about 150,000 clones, and 65% to 75% are seen once. The top ten clonotypes cover approximately 3% of the sample. Sample: PBMCs. Every receptor here comes from a man between 18 and 29 years old in good health and CMV-seronegative.

This chain connects TRBV2 to TRBJ1-5; D is possibly TRBD1 (6 bases). The length of the CDR3 is 15 residues. V lost 4 bases and J lost 2, with 12 bases in between. From germline, CDR1 is SNHLY and CDR2 FYNNEI. Written as DNA, the CDR3 is TGTGCCAGCAGTGGGGGGCGTATCGGCAATCAGCCCCAGCATTTT. It encodes CASSGGRIGNQPQHF.

This chain uses TRBV11-2 with TRBJ2-3, with TRBD2 matching 12 bases. With V trimmed by 5 bases and J by 2 bases, 5 bases remained unmatched. The CDR3 has 16 amino acids. Germline lookup yields CDR1 SGHAT and CDR2 FQNNGV. CDR3: CASSPTSGGSTDTQYF. The CDR3 region has the DNA TGTGCCAGCAGCCCGACTAGCGGGGGATCCACAGATACGCAGTATTTT.

Regarding this clone: Other nucleotide sequences in the sample specify the same CDR3. The chain couples TRBV9 to TRBJ1-2; D not resolved. CDR1 and CDR2 (germline): SGDLS, YYNGEE. Trimming cost V 3 bases and J 0 bases, with 9 bases left between them. The CDR3 sequence is 14 residues long. In DNA form, the CDR3 reads TGTGCCAGCAGCGGATGGGCGACTAACTATGGCTACACCTTC. This encodes CASSGWATNYGYTF.

This sequence joins TRBV7-9 and TRBJ1-2; 10 bases fit TRBD1. The CDR3 sequence is 15 residues long. CDR1 and CDR2 from the germline V gene are SEHNR and FQNEAQ (reference sequence). With V trimmed by 5 bases and J by 8 bases, 11 bases remained unmatched. This chain's CDR3 is CASSAGTGDLGGYTF. Here the CDR3 DNA reads TGTGCCAGCAGCGCCGGGACAGGGGATTTGGGAGGCTACACCTTC.

This clone is a singleton in its sample. The chain combines TRBV19 with TRBJ1-2, with a possible D match to TRBD1 (5 bases). Germline V gene data show CDR1 as LNHDA and CDR2 as SQIVND (reference sequence). Trimming took 5 bases from V and 8 from J, leaving 21 bases between them. The CDR3 totals 15 residues. The CDR3 region is CASSLTRGGTRGYTF. The CDR3, as DNA: TGTGCCAGTAGTCTCACCCGCGGAGGGACGAGGGGCTACACCTTC.

The chain uses TRBV5-5 and TRBJ2-2; TRBD1 aligns across 9 bases. The CDR3 runs to 16 residues. The germline V gene has CDR1 SGHKS and CDR2 YYEKEE (reference sequence). Trimming cost V 3 bases and J 1 base; bases outside gene matches: 4. CDR3 protein: CASSWPGQGNTGELFF. The CDR3 coding sequence is TGTGCCAGCAGCTGGCCGGGACAGGGGAACACCGGGGAGCTGTTTTTT.

The CDR3 region is CASSIRSGDTGELFF. CDR3 bases: TGTGCCAGCAGTATTAGATCGGGAGACACCGGGGAGCTGTTTTTT. The V call is TRBV2, the J call TRBJ2-2, with D tentatively TRBD2 (6 bases). The CDR3 has 15 amino acids. The germline V and J ends were trimmed by 5 bases and 3 bases, with 13 bases remaining between them. Per germline, CDR1 SNHLY and CDR2 FYNNEI.

This clone was counted between two and nine times. The chain couples TRBV11-2 to TRBJ1-2; D may be TRBD1 (6 bases). The germline V gene encodes CDR1 SGHAT and CDR2 FQNNGV. V lost 6 bases and J 5 bases, leaving 16 bases between the germline ends. This CDR3 spans 14 amino acids. The CDR3 DNA follows: TGTGCCAGCAGACCAACAGGGTGGAAATATGGCTACACCTTC. Translated, it gives CASRPTGWKYGYTF.

The chain couples TRBV21-1 to TRBJ1-1. TRBV21-1 is annotated as a pseudogene. This CDR3 is 13 amino acids long. For the CDR3, the DNA is TGTGCCAGCGCGAGGAGAGGCTGGACTGAAGCTTTCTTT. This translates into CASARRGWTEAFF.

This rearrangement joins TRBV19 to TRBJ1-4, with no clear D. The ends were cut back, 5 bases at V and 11 bases at J, with 12 bases in the middle. CDR1 is LNHDA and CDR2 is SQIVND in the germline V gene (reference sequence). The CDR3 length is 12 residues. The DNA for the CDR3 is TGTGCCAGTAGTGAGGGAGGGCGGAAACTGTTTTTT. Translation gives CASSEGGRKLFF.

This chain joins TRBV4-3 and TRBJ2-5, with 11 bases lining up with TRBD2. The CDR3 covers 16 residues. Unmatched junction bases numbered 9, after V lost 4 bases and J lost 5 bases. Germline V gene lookup returns CDR1 LGHNA and CDR2 YSLEER. DNA of the CDR3: TGCGCCAGCAGCCGTCTAGCGGGGGGTCTCCGGGAGACCCAGTACTTC. Protein sequence: CASSRLAGGLRETQYF.

This clone was detected a few times. The chain has TRBV19 and TRBJ1-1, with 8 bases fitting TRBD1. Unmatched junction bases numbered 18, after V lost 4 bases and J lost 5 bases. This CDR3 has 18 residues. The germline V gene encodes CDR1 LNHDA and CDR2 SQIVND (reference sequence). The CDR3 is CASSTPGGQGGGGTEAFF. CDR3 sequence (DNA): TGTGCCAGTAGTACCCCCGGTGGACAGGGAGGAGGGGGGACTGAAGCTTTCTTT.

This clone has just a few counts. The chain has TRBV11-2 and TRBJ2-1; D may be TRBD2 (6 bases). The CDR3 length is 15 residues. V lost 1 base, J lost 6 bases, and 13 bases lay in between. Germline lookup yields CDR1 SGHAT and CDR2 FQNNGV. The CDR3 loop is CASSLGRDLTNEQFF. In nucleotides, the CDR3 is TGTGCCAGCAGCTTAGGTCGGGACTTAACCAATGAGCAGTTCTTC.

The CDR3 DNA follows: TGTGCCAGCAGTGACTTCTACAGGCGTTATGGCACTGAAGCTTTCTTT. As protein: CASSDFYRRYGTEAFF. This sequence joins TRBV6-1 and TRBJ1-1, with D maybe TRBD1 (5 bases). The V end was cut by 3 bases, the J end by 4 bases, with 18 bases between. CDR1 and CDR2 (germline): MNHNS, SASEGT. This CDR3 has 16 residues.

This chain links TRBV4-3 with TRBJ2-3; the match to TRBD2 covers 10 bases. J was trimmed by 4 bases and V by 4 bases; bases with no gene match: 8. Per the germline V gene, CDR1 is LGHNA and CDR2 is YSLEER. The CDR3 covers 16 residues. The CDR3 reads CASSLGLADGADTQYF. DNA for the CDR3: TGCGCCAGCAGCCTCGGACTAGCGGACGGGGCAGATACGCAGTATTTT.

The sample holds a few counts of this clone. The rearrangement joins TRBV2 to TRBJ1-5; unclear D gene. Trimming took 5 bases from V and 0 from J, leaving 8 bases between them. This CDR3 region has 14 residues. In germline, CDR1 is SNHLY, CDR2 FYNNEI. CDR3: CASSRSHSNQPQHF. The CDR3 region has the DNA TGTGCCAGCAGTCGGTCCCATAGCAATCAGCCCCAGCATTTT.

This clone appeared a few times. Other DNA sequences in this sample translate to the same CDR3. The rearrangement uses TRBV19 and TRBJ2-5; the match to TRBD1 covers 9 bases. With V trimmed by 5 bases and J by 4 bases, 5 bases remained unmatched. The CDR3 extends over 14 amino acids. The germline gives CDR1 LNHDA, CDR2 SQIVND (reference sequence). CDR3 loop: CASSPGTGSETQYF. The CDR3 nucleotides are TGTGCCAGTAGTCCCGGGACAGGGTCAGAGACCCAGTACTTC.

The chain links TRBV6-7 to TRBJ2-2; D unresolved. TRBV6-7 is filed as an ORF, its function uncertain. The germline V and J ends were trimmed by 1 base and 6 bases, with 3 bases remaining between them. CDR3 size: 12 residues. The CDR3 is CASSYFAGELFF. In DNA form, the CDR3 reads TGTGCCAGCAGTTACTTCGCCGGGGAGCTGTTTTTT.

This clone was detected a few times. The CDR3 coding sequence is TGTGCCAGCAGCCCGAGCAGCCTTTGGACAGGGGCTAACTATGGCTACACCTTC. This codes for CASSPSSLWTGANYGYTF. The gene calls are TRBV7-9 and TRBJ1-2, with 9 bases matching TRBD1. Germline CDR1 reads SEHNR; CDR2 reads FQNEAQ (reference sequence). The CDR3 loop spans 18 amino acids. The V gene end was trimmed by 5 bases and the J gene end by 0 bases; junction bases not matched to a gene: 13.

For the CDR3, the DNA is TGTGCCAGCAGCTTAGGTAGCCTTAGCTCCTACGAGCAGTACGTC. The encoded protein is CASSLGSLSSYEQYV. The J gene is TRBJ2-7, the V gene TRBV7-6; D gene unclear. The germline V gene has CDR1 SGHVS and CDR2 FNYEAQ. The V and J ends lost 1 base and 0 bases respectively, with 10 bases between them. CDR3 length: 15 residues.

This clone was seen more than once but under ten times. J is TRBJ2-1 and V is TRBV4-1, with D maybe TRBD1 (5 bases). The CDR3 loop spans 15 amino acids. Trimming cost V 0 bases and J 1 base, with 7 bases left between them. CDR1 and CDR2 (germline): MGHRA, YSYEKL. The CDR3 loop reads CASSQDDRSYNEQFF. CDR3 DNA sequence: TGCGCCAGCAGCCAAGATGACAGATCCTACAATGAGCAGTTCTTC.

V usage is TRBV19 and J usage is TRBJ1-2; D is unresolved. Germline V gene data show CDR1 as LNHDA and CDR2 as SQIVND (reference sequence). The CDR3 length is 14 residues. Trimming took 0 bases from V and 8 from J, leaving 13 bases between them. The CDR3, as DNA: TGTGCCAGTAGTATAGATCTTGAGGTCGGCGGCTACACCTTC. The encoded protein is CASSIDLEVGGYTF.

CDR3 residues: CSVVTGGVMNTEAFF. The CDR3 DNA reads as TGCAGCGTCGTTACAGGGGGCGTAATGAACACTGAAGCTTTCTTT. The rearrangement joins TRBV29-1 to TRBJ1-1; 9 nucleotides align to TRBD1. Germline V lookup: CDR1 SQVTM, CDR2 ANQGSEA. The junction had 8 bases not matched to a gene; V was cut back by 6 bases and J by 0 bases. This CDR3 region has 15 residues.

In its sample, this clone was seen a few times. The rearrangement uses TRBV5-4 and TRBJ2-5; TRBD1 is a possible D gene (5 bases). The CDR3 contains 16 residues. The germline V gene has CDR1 SGHNT and CDR2 YYREEE (reference sequence). V gave up 0 bases and J gave up 3 bases, with 15 bases separating them. Here the CDR3 reads CASSLDLGQGEETQYF. The CDR3 DNA reads TGTGCCAGCAGCTTGGATTTGGGGCAAGGTGAAGAGACCCAGTACTTC. Full variable domain (remainder filled in from reference TRBV5-4 and TRBJ2-5): ETGVTQSPTHLIKTRGQQVTLRCSSQSGHNTVSWYQQALGQGPQFIFQYYREEENGRGNFPPRFSGLQFPNYSSELNVNALELDDSALYLCASSLDLGQGEETQYFGPGTRLLVL.

This rearrangement joins TRBV2 to TRBJ2-5, with TRBD1 matching 9 bases. The J call is in doubt because the DNA end fits TRBJ2-7 better. Germline-derived CDR1 and CDR2 are SNHLY and FYNNEI. CDR3 length: 14 residues. The CDR3 is CASKSPGTGYEQYF. The CDR3 DNA is TGTGCCAGCAAGAGTCCCGGGACAGGGTACGAGCAGTACTTC.

This clone came up once. The chain joins TRBV5-1 to TRBJ1-2; possibly TRBD1 for D (5 bases). Trimming pared 0 bases from V and 6 bases from J, leaving 15 bases between. The CDR3 is 15 residues long. Germline-derived CDR1 and CDR2 are SGHRS and YFSETQ. For the CDR3, the DNA is TGCGCCAGCAGCTTGGAATTGACAGCGGGAAATGGCTACACCTTC. Protein: CASSLELTAGNGYTF.

This rearrangement joins TRBV6-6 to TRBJ1-2; 7 nucleotides agree with TRBD1. The ends lost 4 bases at V and 4 bases at J; junction bases unmatched: 12. Germline CDR1 MNHNY, CDR2 SVGAGI (reference sequence). The CDR3 length is 16 residues. Here the CDR3 DNA reads TGTGCCAGCAGTTTCTGGGACAGATTAGCTCCCTATGGCTACACCTTC. It specifies CASSFWDRLAPYGYTF.